What follows are 11 T cell receptor beta chains derived from one specimen sequenced in a study of radiation and T cells in renal cell carcinoma. Assay used: immunoSEQ multiplex PCR; TCRdb lists only in-frame clones, some missing. The sample holds under 150,000 clones, approximately 80% seen once. Time point reported: blood 2 weeks post-SBRT. Treatment: 15 Gy SBRT to primary tumor, nephrectomy 4 weeks later. Sequencing was performed on blood, taken from a patient whose treatment included radiotherapy and nephrectomy. These receptors all come from a woman aged 55-70 years with renal cell carcinoma.

For this clone: This may come from a read error, since a much larger clone is one base off. The same CDR3 also results from other DNA sequences found in this sample. J is TRBJ1-3 and V is TRBV7-9; TRBD1 might be the D (5 bases). The CDR3 sequence is 16 residues long. In germline, CDR1 is SEHNR, CDR2 FQNEAQ (reference sequence). The V gene lost 3 bases and the J gene lost 2 bases, with 14 bases spanning the gap. CDR3 DNA sequence: TGTGCCAGCAGCTTTGGGACGGGGGGAGCTGGAAACACCATATATTTT. Its protein product is CASSFGTGGAGNTIYF. The full variable domain, in which reference TRBV7-9 and TRBJ1-3 provide the parts outside the CDR3, is DTGVSQNPRHKITKRGQNVTFRCDPISEHNRLYWYRQTLGQGPEFLTYFQNEAQLEKSRLLSDRFSAERPKGSFSTLEIQRTEQGDSAMYLCASSFGTGGAGNTIYFGEGSWLTVV.

J is TRBJ2-7 and V is TRBV7-2; 7 bases are shared with TRBD2. The CDR3 totals 16 residues. V lost 1 base, J lost 2 bases, and 8 bases stayed unmatched. Germline CDR1 and CDR2: SGHTA and FQGNSA. The CDR3 bases are TGTGCCAGCAGCTTAGGGTCCCTACTAGCGCCCTACGAGCAGTACTTC. Translation gives CASSLGSLLAPYEQYF.

The rearrangement joins TRBV6-1 to TRBJ1-1; 8 positions agree with TRBD1. With V trimmed by 5 bases and J by 2 bases, 4 bases remained unmatched. The CDR3 sequence is 14 residues long. Per germline, CDR1 MNHNS and CDR2 SASEGT. CDR3 region: CASSQDRGNTEAFF. CDR3 nucleotide sequence: TGTGCCAGCAGTCAAGACAGGGGAAACACTGAAGCTTTCTTT.

The chain combines TRBV7-2 with TRBJ2-7, with TRBD2 identical over 7 bases. The V gene end was trimmed by 0 bases and the J gene end by 7 bases; junction bases not matched to a gene: 6. The CDR3 is made up of 14 amino acids. Germline values: CDR1 SGHTA, CDR2 FQGNSA. The CDR3 sequence is CASSLAGGPREQYF. CDR3 sequence (DNA): TGTGCCAGCAGCTTAGCGGGAGGGCCGCGGGAGCAGTACTTC.

V gene TRBV10-3 combines with J gene TRBJ2-7; TRBD1 might be the D (5 bases). Germline CDR1 ENHRY, CDR2 SYGVKD. V shed 8 bases and J shed 3 bases, with 14 bases lying between them. The CDR3 has 13 amino acids. In DNA, the CDR3 is TGTGCCATCCCTAGGGGATTAATCTACGAGCAGTACTTC. Translating gives CAIPRGLIYEQYF.

The V gene is TRBV6-1, the J gene TRBJ1-5; D not resolved. V lost 5 bases and J lost 7, with 9 bases in between. The germline V gene encodes CDR1 MNHNS and CDR2 SASEGT. CDR3 length: 12 amino acids. The CDR3 nucleotides are TGTGCCAGCAGTTGGGCGGGGCAGCCCCAGCATTTT. Translation: CASSWAGQPQHF.

The chain employs TRBV6-6 and TRBJ1-3; tentatively, D is TRBD1 (5 bases). The CDR3 length is 15 residues. The V end lost 2 bases, the J end lost 0 bases, and 8 bases lay between the germline ends. CDR1 and CDR2 from the germline V gene are MNHNY and SVGAGI (reference sequence). CDR3 bases: TGTGCCAGCAGTTACACGGGGGGCTCTGGAAACACCATATATTTT. This codes for CASSYTGGSGNTIYF.

Here the CDR3 DNA reads TGTGCCAGCAACCCAGCGGGGGGCACAGATACGCAGTATTTT. This encodes CASNPAGGTDTQYF. The gene calls are TRBV7-2 and TRBJ2-3, with TRBD2 identical over 8 bases. V shed 7 bases and J 1 base; nucleotides not matched to a gene: 4. CDR3 length equals 14 residues. Looked up from germline, CDR1 is SGHTA and CDR2 is FQGNSA.

To note about this clone: A much larger clone differs by one base, so this may be a read error. Other nucleotide sequences in the sample specify the same CDR3. The chain carries TRBV28 and TRBJ1-5; D is unclear. Trimming left V 3 bases short and J 6 bases short, with 3 bases between. This CDR3 region has 11 residues. Germline CDR1 reads MDHEN; CDR2 reads SYDVKM. The CDR3 bases are TGTGCCAGCAGTTTTGGTCAGCCCCAGCATTTT. Amino acid sequence: CASSFGQPQHF.

This clone was detected a few times. This chain uses TRBV7-9 with TRBJ1-6; D not resolved. With 2 bases removed from V and 0 bases from J, the gap between germline ends came to 8 bases. The V gene's germline CDR1 is SEHNR and CDR2 FQNEAQ (reference sequence). This CDR3 is 16 amino acids long. Written as DNA, the CDR3 is TGTGCCAGCAGCTTAATGGAGAGCTCCTATAATTCACCCCTCCACTTT. It translates to CASSLMESSYNSPLHF.

V and J are TRBV5-1 and TRBJ1-5, with D tentatively TRBD1 (5 bases). Trimming left V 0 bases short and J 1 base short, with 8 bases between. Germline CDR1 reads SGHRS; CDR2 reads YFSETQ. The CDR3 runs to 15 residues. The CDR3 DNA reads as TGCGCCAGCAGCTTGGCAGGGATGAGCAATCAGCCCCAGCATTTT. Protein sequence: CASSLAGMSNQPQHF.